These 5 T cell receptor beta chains originate from one sample sequenced in a study of human T cells and chemical hapten exposure. TCRdb redid the calling of the RACE reads with MiXCR, one entry per CDR3 protein. Altogether some 110,000 distinct CDR3 sequences are present, roughly 12% being singletons, with the ten largest covering more than 1.3%. Indicated time point: patch test 1, 2 weeks after DPC sensitization. Treatment denoted: therapeutic diphenylcyclopropenone sensitization with weekly scalp DPC. This specimen consisted of whole blood, obtained in connection with sensitization to the hapten diphenylcyclopropenone (DPC). These receptors originate from a woman between 50 and 59 years old with alopecia areata. Some clones in this sample may be carry-over from other donors' samples.

The chain recombines TRBV28 with TRBJ2-2, with 9 bases aligning to TRBD2. The CDR3 runs to 15 residues. The germline V gene has CDR1 MDHEN and CDR2 SYDVKM. The V and J ends lost 5 bases and 7 bases, in that order; junction bases with no gene match: 8. CDR3 DNA: TGTGCCAGCAGTACCGGGACTAGCAAAATCGGGGAGCTGTTTTTT. It codes for CASSTGTSKIGELFF.

This clonotype was observed a few times. The rearrangement links TRBV5-1 to TRBJ2-1; D may be TRBD1 or TRBD2 (6 bases each). The length of the CDR3 is 15 residues. Trimming pared 0 bases from V and 4 bases from J, leaving 11 bases between. CDR1 SGHRS and CDR2 YFSETQ come from the germline V gene. CDR3 amino acids: CASSLDGGGYNEQFF. The CDR3 DNA sequence: TGCGCCAGCAGCTTGGATGGAGGGGGATACAATGAGCAGTTCTTC.

This clonotype was detected many times. This chain uses TRBV7-6 with TRBJ2-1, with D tentatively TRBD1 or TRBD2 (5 bases each). The CDR3 length is 16 residues. Trimming stripped 1 base from V and 5 bases from J, with 15 bases between. The germline gives CDR1 SGHVS, CDR2 FNYEAQ. CDR3 sequence (DNA): TGTGCCAGCAGCTTAGTTGGGACCGAGCCGAACAATGAGCAGTTCTTC. As protein: CASSLVGTEPNNEQFF.

With respect to this clonotype: At one end, the junction sequence differs from germline, possibly due to a read error. The CDR3 DNA sequence: TGTGTCAGCAGCTTAGGAAGAGCGGGGGGTACATACTACGAGCAGTACTTC. Amino acid sequence: CVSSLGRAGGTYYEQYF. V is TRBV7-2 and J is TRBJ2-7; TRBD2 matches at 9 bases. Looked up from germline, CDR1 is SGHTA and CDR2 is FQGNSA. CDR3 length: 17 residues.

This clonotype was seen many times. J is TRBJ2-3 and V is TRBV3-1; 7 bases agree with TRBD2. The CDR3 is 15 residues long. The junction had 7 bases not matched to a gene; V was cut back by 1 base and J by 6 bases. Germline loops: CDR1 LGHDT, CDR2 YNNKEL (reference sequence). As DNA, the CDR3 is TGTGCCAGCAGCCAAGCTAGCGGAGCCCCCGATACGCAGTATTTT. This sequence encodes CASSQASGAPDTQYF.